Listed below are T cell receptor beta chains from one sample, sequenced in a study of T cells after yellow fever vaccination. TCRdb recomputed calls from the 5' RACE reads with MiXCR, one row per CDR3 protein. Among a few hundred thousand distinct CDR3 sequences, 7% to 9% were seen once, and the ten largest hold 15% to 20%. Sample: PBMCs, taken about 49 days after the first yellow fever vaccination. The receptors were sampled from a man aged 18 to 29 who received the YFV17D yellow fever vaccine. CDR3s leave out the opening cysteine and the closing phenylalanine or tryptophan. Clone size is given for some rows only: seen once, a few or many times, or a class if the clone is expanded.

clone size,V gene,J gene,CDR3 protein
few,TRBV19,TRBJ2-1,ASSVQEGEQF
few,TRBV4-3,TRBJ1-3,ASSQDSALGNTIY
many,TRBV20-1,TRBJ2-1,SAREQTSGVYNEQF
NA,TRBV30,TRBJ2-5,AWSSQSGGQETQY
NA,TRBV5-6,TRBJ2-1,ASSPGGRRYEQF
NA,TRBV20-1,TRBJ2-2,SARSQGNTGELF
few,TRBV12-3/TRBV12-4,TRBJ2-7,ASSFYAVDYEQY
few,TRBV19,TRBJ1-5,ASRRDSYSNQPQH
few,TRBV20-1,TRBJ1-6,SARGGDRNNSPLH
few,TRBV21-1,TRBJ1-6,ASSKCERESLRNYNSPLH
few,TRBV6-4,TRBJ2-3,ASSELGSTDTQY
few,TRBV29-1,TRBJ2-5,SVNPHRDRRGETQY
few,TRBV4-1,TRBJ2-4,ASSQVMAVGKNIQY
few,TRBV10-3,TRBJ2-1,AISEDSSYYNEQF
NA,TRBV11-2,TRBJ2-1,ASSLVQIETGGANEQF
few,TRBV29-1,TRBJ2-2,SVDKGAGTGELF
few,TRBV3-1,TRBJ1-5,ASSQVFGQPQH
many,TRBV4-2,TRBJ1-6,ASSDRDRGHYNSPLH
many,TRBV29-1,TRBJ1-2,SVGVSVLNYGYT
NA,TRBV5-1,TRBJ2-3,ASSLGGVTDTQY
NA,TRBV7-9,TRBJ1-2,ASSLVLGSYGYT
few,TRBV12-3/TRBV12-4,TRBJ2-3,ASSPREATDTQY